Listed here are 7 T cell receptor beta chains from one sample, sequenced in a study of blood T cell repertoires in COVID-19. The data were produced by immunoSEQ multiplex PCR, yet TCRdb's version contains in-frame clones alone and is incomplete. The sample holds under 200,000 clones, roughly 87% seen once. The source material was peripheral blood. The origin of the receptors is a woman aged 55-69 years who had recovered from COVID-19.

The chain carries TRBV5-1 and TRBJ2-1, with 10 bases aligning to TRBD2. The germline V gene has CDR1 SGHRS and CDR2 YFSETQ. The V and J ends lost 4 bases and 3 bases, in that order; junction bases with no gene match: 4. The CDR3 runs 15 residues. The CDR3 bases are TGCGCCAGCAGCGTTGGGACTAGCGACTACAATGAGCAGTTCTTC. Amino acids: CASSVGTSDYNEQFF.

V is TRBV7-2 and J is TRBJ2-7; 12 bases line up with TRBD2. Germline CDR1 reads SGHTA; CDR2 reads FQGNSA. V was pared by 5 bases and J by 3 bases, with 5 bases of the junction left unmatched. The CDR3 runs to 15 residues. CDR3 protein: CASSERLAGVYEQYF. The CDR3 DNA sequence: TGTGCCAGCAGCGAAAGACTAGCGGGGGTCTACGAGCAGTACTTC.

V gene TRBV19 combines with J gene TRBJ2-2, with TRBD1 as a possible D gene (6 bases). V lost 7 bases, J lost 5 bases, and 17 bases lay in between. Per the germline V gene, CDR1 is LNHDA and CDR2 is SQIVND (reference sequence). The CDR3 length is 15 residues. The CDR3 protein is CASTSPGHGTGELFF. CDR3 bases: TGTGCCAGTACGTCTCCGGGACACGGAACCGGGGAGCTGTTTTTT.

The CDR3 here is CASSQEAPSYEQYF. CDR3 DNA: TGTGCCAGCAGCCAAGAGGCCCCATCCTACGAGCAGTACTTC. The V call is TRBV3-1 (or the pseudogene TRBV3-2), the J call TRBJ2-7; D is ambiguous. Germline V gene sequence: CDR1 LGHDT, CDR2 YNNKEL (reference sequence). There are 14 residues in the CDR3. The V end was cut by 0 bases, the J end by 1 base, with 7 bases between.

This chain connects TRBV5-1 to TRBJ1-1; 7 nucleotides align to TRBD1. V shed 2 bases and J 7 bases; nucleotides not matched to a gene: 2. The germline gives CDR1 SGHRS, CDR2 YFSETQ. CDR3 length: 12 amino acids. Written as DNA, the CDR3 is TGCGCCAGCAGCTTCCAGGGGGATGAAGCTTTCTTT. Amino acids: CASSFQGDEAFF.

This clone came up once. The chain joins TRBV30 to TRBJ1-2; D perhaps matches TRBD1 (5 bases). Trimming took 1 base from V and 0 from J, leaving 12 bases between them. This CDR3 is 15 amino acids long. The germline V gene encodes CDR1 GTSNPN and CDR2 SVGIG (reference sequence). The CDR3 DNA sequence: TGTGCCTGGAGTGGGGGGGTAGGGCCTAACTATGGCTACACCTTC. Protein sequence: CAWSGGVGPNYGYTF.

This chain joins TRBV7-3 and TRBJ2-3; possibly TRBD2 for D (6 bases). Germline values: CDR1 SGHTA, CDR2 FQGTGA. This CDR3 has 14 amino acids. With 4 bases removed from V and 4 bases from J, the gap between germline ends came to 12 bases. CDR3: CASSSTSRADTQYF. CDR3 sequence (DNA): TGTGCCAGCAGCTCGACTAGTCGCGCAGATACGCAGTATTTT.